This is a list of T cell receptor beta chains from one sample in a study of cytomegalovirus exposure and HLA in healthy donors. Generated by immunoSEQ multiplex PCR, the TCRdb table keeps only in-frame clones and is missing some. The repertoire holds 120,000 or so clones, with around three quarters as singletons. The sequenced material came from PBMCs. Receptor source: a man younger than 40 in good health and CMV-seronegative. Both conserved end residues are part of each CDR3. A D gene is named only where the DNA matches it firmly. Clone size appears in some rows only: once, few, many, or a class for an expanded clone.

V gene	J gene	D gene	clone size	CDR3 protein	CDR3 DNA
TRBV7-2	TRBJ2-2	TRBD2	.	CASSLRLAGNTGELFF	TGTGCCAGCAGCTTAAGACTAGCGGGGAACACCGGGGAGCTGTTTTTT
TRBV7-9	TRBJ2-1	TRBD2	.	CASSLGLAVYNEQFF	TGTGCCAGCAGCTTAGGACTAGCGGTCTACAATGAGCAGTTCTTC
TRBV6-1	TRBJ1-2	.	.	CASSEAGQMYGYTF	TGTGCCAGCAGTGAAGCTGGACAGATGTATGGCTACACCTTC
TRBV7-2	TRBJ2-5	.	.	CASSSRLEETQYF	TGTGCCAGCAGCTCCAGACTAGAAGAGACCCAGTACTTC
TRBV5-1	TRBJ2-7	.	.	CASSPTTYEQYF	TGCGCCAGCAGCCCCACAACCTACGAGCAGTACTTC
TRBV28	TRBJ1-4	TRBD1	.	CASTLGTGYEKLFF	TGTGCCAGTACCCTCGGGACAGGGTATGAAAAACTGTTTTTT
TRBV28	TRBJ2-1	TRBD2	.	CASRREVPGEQFF	TGTGCCAGCAGGCGGGAGGTGCCCGGTGAGCAGTTCTTC
TRBV18	TRBJ2-2	.	.	CASYGTGATGELFF	TGTGCCAGCTACGGTACGGGTGCCACCGGGGAGCTGTTTTTT
TRBV30	TRBJ1-1	.	few	CAWVTANTEAFF	TGTGCCTGGGTGACAGCGAACACTGAAGCTTTCTTT
TRBV7-9	TRBJ2-7	.	.	CASSHNLQGRAEQYF	TGTGCCAGCAGCCACAACCTACAGGGAAGGGCCGAGCAGTACTTC
TRBV5-4	TRBJ2-4	TRBD2	few	CASSLKREAGNIQYF	TGTGCCAGCAGCTTGAAGCGGGAGGCGGGAAACATTCAGTACTTC
TRBV6-1	TRBJ2-1	TRBD2	.	CASSPLAGAYNEQFF	TGTGCCAGCAGCCCTCTAGCGGGGGCCTACAATGAGCAGTTCTTC
TRBV28	TRBJ2-7	TRBD1	.	CASSLHRGTYEQYF	TGTGCCAGCAGTTTACACAGGGGGACCTACGAGCAGTACTTC
TRBV29-1	TRBJ1-2	TRBD1	.	CSVEDTGTGFHGYTF	TGCAGCGTTGAAGATACCGGGACAGGTTTTCATGGCTACACCTTC
TRBV5-6	TRBJ2-7	.	.	CASSLEIESHYEQYF	TGTGCCAGCAGCTTGGAGATTGAAAGCCATTACGAGCAGTACTTC
TRBV14	TRBJ2-1	TRBD2	.	CASSQDSGLAGAYNEQFF	TGTGCCAGCAGCCAAGATTCCGGACTAGCGGGGGCCTACAATGAGCAGTTCTTC
TRBV30	TRBJ2-3	TRBD2	once	CAYTSGRMDTQYF	TGTGCCTATACTAGCGGGAGAATGGATACGCAGTATTTT
TRBV28	TRBJ1-1	.	.	CASSLGRAGLTEAFF	TGTGCCAGCAGTTTGGGAAGGGCGGGGCTCACTGAAGCTTTCTTT
TRBV5-1	TRBJ2-7	.	.	CASSRTREEQYF	TGCGCCAGCAGCCGGACCAGGGAAGAGCAGTACTTC
TRBV2	TRBJ2-7	.	.	CASNKEVTGGYEQYF	TGTGCCAGCAACAAGGAGGTGACCGGCGGATACGAGCAGTACTTC
TRBV5-4	TRBJ2-5	.	once	CASSFSPGKETQYF	TGTGCCAGCAGCTTCTCTCCAGGGAAGGAGACCCAGTACTTC
TRBV9	TRBJ2-7	TRBD1	few	CASSVATGENEQYF	TGTGCCAGCAGCGTAGCGACAGGGGAGAACGAGCAGTACTTC
TRBV28	TRBJ2-5	.	.	CASSIRGGETQYF	TGTGCCAGCAGTATCAGAGGAGGAGAGACCCAGTACTTC
TRBV10-3	TRBJ1-5	TRBD1	.	CAISGGTDNQPQHF	TGTGCCATCAGTGGGGGGACAGACAATCAGCCCCAGCATTTT
TRBV27	TRBJ2-3	TRBD1	.	CASSLSGGLGTDTQYF	TGTGCCAGCAGCCTCTCAGGGGGCTTAGGGACAGATACGCAGTATTTT
TRBV10-3	TRBJ2-7	.	.	CAITQAGGDEQYF	TGTGCCATCACGCAGGCGGGTGGGGACGAGCAGTACTTC
TRBV7-6	TRBJ2-2	TRBD1	.	CASSLGGQGTTGELFF	TGTGCCAGCAGCTTAGGGGGACAGGGTACCACCGGGGAGCTGTTTTTT
TRBV5-6	TRBJ1-3	.	.	CASSFRIGGMGNTIYF	TGTGCCAGCAGCTTCCGAATCGGAGGTATGGGAAACACCATATATTTT
TRBV5-1	TRBJ1-6	.	.	CASSLEGQHNSPLHF	TGCGCCAGCAGCTTGGAAGGACAGCATAATTCACCCCTCCACTTT
TRBV19	TRBJ1-5	.	few	CASSMMLTTDQPQHF	TGTGCCAGTAGTATGATGCTCACTACTGATCAGCCCCAGCATTTT
TRBV5-8	TRBJ1-1	.	.	CASSLYQEAFF	TGTGCCAGCAGCTTGTACCAGGAAGCTTTCTTT
TRBV28	TRBJ1-4	.	once	CASSYAWGGGEKLFF	TGTGCCAGCAGTTATGCTTGGGGAGGAGGGGAAAAACTGTTTTTT
TRBV28	TRBJ2-7	.	.	CASSRPGTLTYEQYF	TGTGCCAGCAGTCGCCCGGGGACTTTAACCTACGAGCAGTACTTC
TRBV28	TRBJ2-7	TRBD1	once	CASSQGDRYWEQYF	TGTGCCAGCAGTCAAGGGGACAGGTACTGGGAGCAGTACTTC
TRBV27	TRBJ1-1	TRBD1	.	CASIENRGKAFF	TGTGCCAGCATAGAAAACAGGGGGAAAGCTTTCTTT
TRBV19	TRBJ2-3	TRBD2	.	CASTPGGLAGVEDTQYF	TGTGCCAGTACCCCGGGGGGACTAGCGGGAGTCGAAGATACGCAGTATTTT
TRBV6-1	TRBJ2-5	.	few	CASSVRGRAETQYF	TGTGCCAGCAGTGTCAGGGGCCGTGCAGAGACCCAGTACTTC
TRBV28	TRBJ2-1	TRBD2	once	CASIRAGGSNEQFF	TGTGCCAGCATAAGAGCGGGGGGTAGCAATGAGCAGTTCTTC
TRBV10-3	TRBJ2-5	TRBD1	once	CAIRGGQGARETQYF	TGTGCCATCAGGGGGGGACAGGGGGCGCGGGAGACCCAGTACTTC
TRBV6-6	TRBJ2-3	TRBD2	.	CASSPSGRTDTQYF	TGTGCCAGCAGTCCTAGCGGGAGGACAGATACGCAGTATTTT
TRBV19	TRBJ1-2	.	.	CASSTSGTNYGYTF	TGTGCCAGTAGTACCTCTGGGACAAACTATGGCTACACCTTC
TRBV25-1	TRBJ1-1	.	.	CASRDEGGYVTEAFF	TGTGCCAGCAGGGACGAAGGGGGTTATGTCACTGAAGCTTTCTTT